A selection of T cell receptor beta chains follows, all from one sample in a study of blood T cell repertoires in COVID-19. This table comes from immunoSEQ multiplex PCR, and its TCRdb copy is limited to in-frame clones, with some not included. The data show 200,000 or so clones, with about 85% seen just once and around 3% held by the top ten. Material for sequencing was peripheral blood. The receptors were sampled from a man aged 45-65 years who had recovered from COVID-19. The CDR3 runs from the conserved cysteine through the conserved F or W. Fields, in order: CDR3 length, clone size, D gene, V gene, J gene, CDR3 protein, CDR3 DNA. D genes are given only for firm matches. Size is stated for part of the rows, as once, few or many counts, or as a class when the clone is expanded.

len: 14; abundance: -; d_gene: -; v_gene: TRBV2; j_gene: TRBJ1-1; CDR3aa: CASRLRGLNTEAFF; CDR3nt: TGTGCCAGCCGTCTTAGGGGCCTGAACACTGAAGCTTTCTTT
len: 18; abundance: -; d_gene: TRBD2; v_gene: TRBV11-2; j_gene: TRBJ2-1; CDR3aa: CASRSGGLAGGTVYEQFF; CDR3nt: TGTGCCAGCAGATCAGGGGGACTAGCGGGAGGTACGGTCTATGAGCAGTTCTTC
len: 15; abundance: -; d_gene: TRBD1; v_gene: TRBV11-2; j_gene: TRBJ1-1; CDR3aa: CASSLVGQSHTEAFF; CDR3nt: TGTGCCAGCAGCTTAGTGGGACAGTCACACACTGAAGCTTTCTTT
len: 17; abundance: -; d_gene: TRBD2; v_gene: TRBV18; j_gene: TRBJ2-2; CDR3aa: CASSPMGLAGVNGELFF; CDR3nt: TGTGCCAGCTCACCAATGGGACTAGCGGGAGTCAACGGGGAGCTGTTTTTT
len: 10; abundance: once; d_gene: -; v_gene: TRBV6-5; j_gene: TRBJ2-7; CDR3aa: CATFYYEQYF; CDR3nt: TGTGCCACCTTTTACTACGAGCAGTACTTC
len: 14; abundance: -; d_gene: TRBD2; v_gene: TRBV6-5; j_gene: TRBJ2-3; CDR3aa: CASALAGGGDTQYF; CDR3nt: TGTGCCAGCGCACTAGCGGGAGGTGGAGATACGCAGTATTTT
len: 19; abundance: -; d_gene: TRBD1; v_gene: TRBV5-1; j_gene: TRBJ2-2; CDR3aa: CASSFGSDRPLLNTGELFF; CDR3nt: TGCGCCAGCAGCTTTGGGTCGGACAGGCCACTCCTGAACACCGGGGAGCTGTTTTTT
len: 16; abundance: -; d_gene: -; v_gene: TRBV28; j_gene: TRBJ1-1; CDR3aa: CASSYAPGIQNTEAFF; CDR3nt: TGTGCCAGCAGTTACGCCCCAGGGATACAGAACACTGAAGCTTTCTTT
len: 15; abundance: -; d_gene: -; v_gene: TRBV27; j_gene: TRBJ1-2; CDR3aa: CASSLSPAANYGYTF; CDR3nt: TGTGCCAGCAGTTTATCCCCGGCAGCGAACTATGGCTACACCTTC
len: 13; abundance: once; d_gene: -; v_gene: TRBV18; j_gene: TRBJ1-2; CDR3aa: CASSPTPKDGYTF; CDR3nt: TGTGCCAGCTCACCGACACCCAAGGATGGCTACACCTTC
len: 13; abundance: once; d_gene: TRBD2; v_gene: TRBV10-3; j_gene: TRBJ2-1; CDR3aa: CAISSLAGVEQFF; CDR3nt: TGTGCCATCAGCAGTCTAGCGGGAGTTGAGCAGTTCTTC
len: 13; abundance: few; d_gene: -; v_gene: TRBV7-2; j_gene: TRBJ2-5; CDR3aa: CASSLGQQETQYF; CDR3nt: TGTGCCAGCAGCTTGGGACAACAAGAGACCCAGTACTTC
len: 12; abundance: -; d_gene: -; v_gene: TRBV10-2; j_gene: TRBJ2-4; CDR3aa: CASTQSENIQYF; CDR3nt: TGCGCCAGCACCCAGTCCGAAAACATTCAGTACTTC
len: 24; abundance: -; d_gene: TRBD2; v_gene: TRBV27; j_gene: TRBJ2-1; CDR3aa: CASSLWSREGHLLLFAGRNNEQFF; CDR3nt: TGTGCCAGCAGTTTATGGTCGCGGGAGGGCCACCTGCTACTCTTCGCGGGGAGGAACAATGAGCAGTTCTTC
len: 12; abundance: -; d_gene: -; v_gene: TRBV12-1; j_gene: TRBJ2-7; CDR3aa: CASRTGGAEQYF; CDR3nt: TGTGCCAGCAGGACCGGGGGGGCCGAGCAGTACTTC
len: 15; abundance: -; d_gene: -; v_gene: TRBV7-9; j_gene: TRBJ2-3; CDR3aa: CASSHFQGFTDTQYF; CDR3nt: TGTGCCAGCAGCCATTTCCAGGGTTTCACAGATACGCAGTATTTT
len: 15; abundance: few; d_gene: -; v_gene: TRBV11-3; j_gene: TRBJ2-7; CDR3aa: CASSPRGAGSYEQYF; CDR3nt: TGTGCCAGCAGTCCAAGAGGGGCGGGATCCTACGAGCAGTACTTC
len: 16; abundance: once; d_gene: -; v_gene: TRBV24-1; j_gene: TRBJ2-7; CDR3aa: CATNPPAGTPGDEQYF; CDR3nt: TGTGCCACCAACCCCCCGGCCGGGACACCCGGGGACGAGCAGTACTTC
len: 15; abundance: -; d_gene: TRBD1; v_gene: TRBV6-5; j_gene: TRBJ1-5; CDR3aa: CASRADRGANQPQHF; CDR3nt: TGTGCCAGCAGAGCGGACAGGGGAGCCAATCAGCCCCAGCATTTT
len: 10; abundance: -; d_gene: -; v_gene: TRBV20-1; j_gene: TRBJ2-1; CDR3aa: CSPGWNEQFF; CDR3nt: TGCAGTCCGGGGTGGAATGAGCAGTTCTTC
len: 16; abundance: -; d_gene: TRBD1; v_gene: TRBV28; j_gene: TRBJ1-2; CDR3aa: CASSFGYRGLGYGYTF; CDR3nt: TGTGCCAGCAGTTTTGGTTACAGGGGGCTCGGCTATGGCTACACCTTC
len: 17; abundance: -; d_gene: TRBD2; v_gene: TRBV9; j_gene: TRBJ2-3; CDR3aa: CASSVGVLAGGTDTQYF; CDR3nt: TGTGCCAGCAGCGTAGGAGTCCTAGCGGGCGGCACAGATACGCAGTATTTT
len: 17; abundance: -; d_gene: TRBD1; v_gene: TRBV15; j_gene: TRBJ1-2; CDR3aa: CATSRSPGTGGKFGYTF; CDR3nt: TGTGCCACCAGCAGATCCCCCGGGACAGGGGGTAAGTTTGGCTACACCTTC
len: 15; abundance: -; d_gene: TRBD2; v_gene: TRBV27; j_gene: TRBJ2-5; CDR3aa: CASSQRLADQETQYF; CDR3nt: TGTGCCAGCAGTCAAAGGCTAGCGGACCAAGAGACCCAGTACTTC
len: 15; abundance: -; d_gene: -; v_gene: TRBV6-5; j_gene: TRBJ1-1; CDR3aa: CASRPPTGVNTEAFF; CDR3nt: TGTGCCAGCAGACCCCCGACAGGAGTGAACACTGAAGCTTTCTTT
len: 13; abundance: -; d_gene: -; v_gene: TRBV11-2; j_gene: TRBJ2-3; CDR3aa: CASSLGAGDTQYF; CDR3nt: TGTGCCAGCAGCTTAGGGGCGGGAGATACGCAGTATTTT
len: 11; abundance: -; d_gene: TRBD1; v_gene: TRBV10-3; j_gene: TRBJ1-2; CDR3aa: CAASEGASYTF; CDR3nt: TGTGCCGCCAGTGAGGGGGCAAGCTACACCTTC
len: 16; abundance: -; d_gene: TRBD1; v_gene: TRBV13; j_gene: TRBJ1-2; CDR3aa: CASSPRTGVFWDGYTF; CDR3nt: TGTGCCAGCAGCCCCCGGACAGGGGTGTTTTGGGACGGCTACACCTTC
len: 14; abundance: -; d_gene: -; v_gene: TRBV7-8; j_gene: TRBJ2-7; CDR3aa: CASSVPGSSYEQYF; CDR3nt: TGTGCCAGCAGCGTGCCCGGGAGCTCCTACGAGCAGTACTTC
len: 16; abundance: once; d_gene: TRBD1; v_gene: TRBV10-3; j_gene: TRBJ1-5; CDR3aa: CAISEGAGTGVEPQHF; CDR3nt: TGTGCCATCAGTGAGGGCGCCGGGACAGGGGTGGAGCCCCAGCATTTT
len: 17; abundance: -; d_gene: -; v_gene: TRBV30; j_gene: TRBJ2-6; CDR3aa: CAFRRRTFSSGANVLTF; CDR3nt: TGTGCCTTTCGGAGAAGGACATTCAGCTCTGGGGCCAACGTCCTGACTTTC
len: 19; abundance: -; d_gene: TRBD2; v_gene: TRBV7-2; j_gene: TRBJ2-1; CDR3aa: CASSFRGSRVAGGRNEQFF; CDR3nt: TGTGCCAGCAGCTTTAGGGGGTCCAGGGTAGCGGGAGGGCGGAATGAGCAGTTCTTC
len: 11; abundance: -; d_gene: -; v_gene: TRBV30; j_gene: TRBJ2-7; CDR3aa: CAWNRDYEQYF; CDR3nt: TGTGCCTGGAACAGGGACTACGAGCAGTACTTC
len: 15; abundance: -; d_gene: TRBD2; v_gene: TRBV5-1; j_gene: TRBJ2-3; CDR3aa: CASSSQRELSDTQYF; CDR3nt: TGCGCCAGCAGCTCCCAGCGGGAGTTGTCAGATACGCAGTATTTT
len: 11; abundance: -; d_gene: -; v_gene: TRBV12-3/TRBV12-4; j_gene: TRBJ1-1; CDR3aa: CASSRTTEAFF; CDR3nt: TGTGCCAGCAGCCGTACTACTGAAGCTTTCTTT
len: 16; abundance: -; d_gene: TRBD1; v_gene: TRBV7-2; j_gene: TRBJ1-2; CDR3aa: CASSLEAVGQDYGYTF; CDR3nt: TGTGCCAGCAGCTTAGAGGCGGTGGGACAGGACTATGGCTACACCTTC
len: 14; abundance: -; d_gene: -; v_gene: TRBV28; j_gene: TRBJ1-5; CDR3aa: CASSPGQGKQPQHF; CDR3nt: TGTGCCAGCAGCCCCGGGCAGGGGAAACAGCCCCAGCATTTT
len: 16; abundance: -; d_gene: TRBD1; v_gene: TRBV7-2; j_gene: TRBJ2-5; CDR3aa: CASSLAGTGGTKTQYF; CDR3nt: TGTGCCAGCAGCTTAGCCGGGACAGGGGGAACGAAGACCCAGTACTTC
len: 13; abundance: -; d_gene: -; v_gene: TRBV19; j_gene: TRBJ1-2; CDR3aa: CASSAGRGYGYTF; CDR3nt: TGTGCCTCCTCGGCAGGGAGGGGATATGGCTACACCTTC
len: 18; abundance: -; d_gene: TRBD2; v_gene: TRBV3-1/TRBV3-2; j_gene: TRBJ2-1; CDR3aa: CASSRWSTLAGDRNEQFF; CDR3nt: TGTGCCAGCAGCCGGTGGAGTACACTAGCGGGTGATAGGAATGAGCAGTTCTTC
len: 14; abundance: -; d_gene: TRBD2; v_gene: TRBV11-2; j_gene: TRBJ2-7; CDR3aa: CASRPLAGDREQYF; CDR3nt: TGTGCCAGCAGACCACTAGCGGGAGATAGAGAGCAGTACTTC
len: 14; abundance: few; d_gene: -; v_gene: TRBV30; j_gene: TRBJ1-5; CDR3aa: CAWSEGQRGQPQHF; CDR3nt: TGTGCCTGGAGTGAAGGACAGCGGGGTCAGCCCCAGCATTTT
len: 14; abundance: -; d_gene: TRBD1; v_gene: TRBV6-2/TRBV6-3; j_gene: TRBJ1-5; CDR3aa: CASSPTGGGQPQHF; CDR3nt: TGTGCCAGCAGCCCAACAGGGGGCGGTCAGCCCCAGCATTTT
len: 18; abundance: -; d_gene: TRBD1; v_gene: TRBV28; j_gene: TRBJ2-7; CDR3aa: CASSSSRTGTGRLYEQYF; CDR3nt: TGTGCCAGCAGTTCTTCCCGAACCGGGACAGGGCGACTCTACGAGCAGTACTTC
len: 15; abundance: -; d_gene: TRBD1; v_gene: TRBV9; j_gene: TRBJ1-2; CDR3aa: CASSAGTGDKHGYTF; CDR3nt: TGTGCCAGCAGCGCCGGGACAGGGGATAAACATGGCTACACCTTC
len: 16; abundance: -; d_gene: -; v_gene: TRBV5-4; j_gene: TRBJ2-7; CDR3aa: CASSQGLSVSSYEQYF; CDR3nt: TGTGCCAGCAGCCAGGGATTGTCGGTTTCTAGCTACGAGCAGTACTTC
len: 16; abundance: -; d_gene: TRBD2; v_gene: TRBV24-1; j_gene: TRBJ2-1; CDR3aa: CATSDYTSGSTNEQFF; CDR3nt: TGTGCCACCAGTGATTATACTAGCGGGAGTACTAATGAGCAGTTCTTC
len: 15; abundance: -; d_gene: -; v_gene: TRBV11-2; j_gene: TRBJ2-7; CDR3aa: CASSLYRERSYEQYF; CDR3nt: TGTGCCAGCAGCTTATACCGGGAGCGCTCCTACGAGCAGTACTTC
len: 13; abundance: few; d_gene: -; v_gene: TRBV29-1; j_gene: TRBJ2-7; CDR3aa: CSVEGAGIYEQYF; CDR3nt: TGCAGCGTTGAAGGGGCGGGGATCTACGAGCAGTACTTC
len: 15; abundance: -; d_gene: -; v_gene: TRBV27; j_gene: TRBJ1-5; CDR3aa: CASSSGFRSNQPQHF; CDR3nt: TGTGCCAGCAGTTCCGGGTTCAGAAGCAATCAGCCCCAGCATTTT
len: 16; abundance: -; d_gene: TRBD2; v_gene: TRBV24-1; j_gene: TRBJ2-1; CDR3aa: CATSDPTSGRVNEQFF; CDR3nt: TGTGCCACCAGTGACCCCACTAGCGGGAGGGTGAATGAGCAGTTCTTC
len: 11; abundance: -; d_gene: -; v_gene: TRBV30; j_gene: TRBJ2-7; CDR3aa: CAWREAYEQYF; CDR3nt: TGTGCCTGGAGGGAGGCCTACGAGCAGTACTTC
len: 15; abundance: -; d_gene: -; v_gene: TRBV6-5; j_gene: TRBJ2-7; CDR3aa: CASRRTPGGTYEQYF; CDR3nt: TGTGCCAGCAGGAGGACCCCAGGGGGGACCTACGAGCAGTACTTC
len: 17; abundance: -; d_gene: -; v_gene: TRBV6-2/TRBV6-3; j_gene: TRBJ1-5; CDR3aa: CASSYAEGQISNQPQHF; CDR3nt: TGTGCCAGCAGTTACGCGGAAGGACAAATTAGCAATCAGCCCCAGCATTTT
len: 13; abundance: -; d_gene: -; v_gene: TRBV19; j_gene: TRBJ2-3; CDR3aa: CASSIKRQATQYF; CDR3nt: TGTGCCAGTAGTATAAAAAGACAGGCCACGCAGTATTTT
len: 15; abundance: -; d_gene: -; v_gene: TRBV10-2; j_gene: TRBJ2-7; CDR3aa: CASSESRLPSYEQYF; CDR3nt: TGCGCCAGCAGTGAGTCTAGGCTACCTAGCTACGAGCAGTACTTC
len: 13; abundance: -; d_gene: TRBD1; v_gene: TRBV18; j_gene: TRBJ2-5; CDR3aa: CASSPGQGETQYF; CDR3nt: TGTGCCAGCTCACCCGGACAGGGCGAGACCCAGTACTTC
len: 13; abundance: -; d_gene: -; v_gene: TRBV19; j_gene: TRBJ2-2; CDR3aa: CASSISRAGELFF; CDR3nt: TGTGCCAGTAGTATAAGCAGGGCCGGGGAGCTGTTTTTT
len: 15; abundance: -; d_gene: TRBD1; v_gene: TRBV4-1; j_gene: TRBJ1-1; CDR3aa: CASSQAGTGGGEAFF; CDR3nt: TGCGCCAGCAGCCAAGCTGGTACAGGGGGCGGGGAAGCTTTCTTT